Below, one T cell receptor beta chain is given with its context. Its antigen is unidentified. The assay was immunoSEQ multiplex PCR, and TCRdb's table has in-frame clones only and misses some. The table has about 27,000 clones, roughly 80% seen once. Trimming shortened V by 6 bases and J by 1 base, and 11 bases separated the two germline ends. CDR3 length: 13 amino acids. Germline lookup yields CDR1 GTSNPN and CDR2 SVGIG (reference sequence). These data are taken from a study of follicular helper T cells after annual influenza vaccination. Study summary: Some donors were sampled over the 2013-2014, 2014-2015 and 2015-2016 vaccinations. Study-level findings and limits: Day 7 ICOS+CD38+ clones were most often found later in ICOS-CD38- cTfh cells.

Time point described: 2014-2015 season, pre-vaccination. Donors with HIV/AIDS, active malignancy, immunomodulators or active illness were excluded. Non-naive CD4+CXCR5+PD-1+ cTfh were sorted into ICOS+CD38+ and ICOS-CD38- fractions. Sequencing used CXCR5+ CD38- circulating T follicular helper cells from blood, obtained on the day of influenza vaccination. Documented subset: circulating Tfh, non-naive CD4+CXCR5+PD-1+ (ICOS+CD38+ or ICOS-CD38-). V is TRBV30 and J is TRBJ2-3, with D possibly being TRBD2 (6 bases). This receptor was identified in an adult who received the influenza vaccine. CDR3 bases: TGTGCCTGTCTAGCGAGCCGCACAGATACGCAGTATTTT. It specifies CACLASRTDTQYF.